This record concerns one TCR beta chain sequence. Antigen specificity is unknown. The data belong to a study of graft-versus-host responses after intestinal transplantation. For the study at large: Isolated intestinal, liver-intestinal, or multivisceral transplants were what recipients had. Anti-thymocyte globulin was used for induction in all recipients, who then took tacrolimus and steroids for approximately 3 years.

Findings of the study overall: Present in recipient marrow, GvH clones included some that appeared first in ileum or blood.

This table comes from immunoSEQ multiplex PCR, and its TCRdb copy is limited to in-frame clones, with some not included. Of 45,000 to 55,000 clones in the sample, 91% were seen once. The CDR3 is 13 amino acids. The germline V gene has CDR1 SGDLS and CDR2 YYNGEE. V was pared by 3 bases and J by 0 bases, with 7 bases between. Sequenced material: PBMCs, taken 650 to 670 days after intestinal transplant. This clonotype was sampled from a human patient who received an intestinal transplant, so some T cells may come from the graft donor. This sequence joins TRBV9 and TRBJ2-7, with D perhaps matching TRBD1 (5 bases). The CDR3 bases are TGTGCCAGCAGCGGTGACAGCTCCTACGAGCAGTACTTC. Residues: CASSGDSSYEQYF.